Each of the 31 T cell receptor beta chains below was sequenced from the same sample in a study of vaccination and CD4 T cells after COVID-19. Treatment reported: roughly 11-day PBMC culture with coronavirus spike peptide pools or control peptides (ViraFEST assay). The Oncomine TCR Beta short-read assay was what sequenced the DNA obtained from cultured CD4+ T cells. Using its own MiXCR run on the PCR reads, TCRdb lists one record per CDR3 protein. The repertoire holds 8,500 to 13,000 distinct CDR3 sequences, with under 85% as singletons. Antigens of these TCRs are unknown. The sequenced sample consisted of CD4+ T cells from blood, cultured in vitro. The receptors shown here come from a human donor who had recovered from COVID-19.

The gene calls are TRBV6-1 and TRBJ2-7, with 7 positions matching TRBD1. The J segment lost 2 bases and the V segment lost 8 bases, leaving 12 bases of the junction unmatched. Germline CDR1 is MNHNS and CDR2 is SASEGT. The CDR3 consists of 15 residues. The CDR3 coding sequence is TGTGCCAGCGCGACGACAGGGACGTTTCCCTACGAGCAGTACTTC. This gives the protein CASATTGTFPYEQYF.

CDR3: CASSFGQLASYEQYF. The CDR3 nucleotides are TGTGCCAGCAGTTTCGGGCAGCTAGCTTCCTACGAGCAGTACTTC. The V call is TRBV28, the J call TRBJ2-7; perhaps TRBD2 as D (5 bases). The CDR3 runs to 15 residues. Germline V gives CDR1 MDHEN, CDR2 SYDVKM. V was shortened by 3 bases and J by 1 base, with 13 bases between the two germline ends.

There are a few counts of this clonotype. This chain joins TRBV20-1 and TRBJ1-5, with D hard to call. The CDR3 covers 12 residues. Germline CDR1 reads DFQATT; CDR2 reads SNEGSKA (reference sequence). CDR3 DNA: TGCAAGGCGGTCGGAGGCAATCAGCCCCAGCATTTT. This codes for CKAVGGNQPQHF.

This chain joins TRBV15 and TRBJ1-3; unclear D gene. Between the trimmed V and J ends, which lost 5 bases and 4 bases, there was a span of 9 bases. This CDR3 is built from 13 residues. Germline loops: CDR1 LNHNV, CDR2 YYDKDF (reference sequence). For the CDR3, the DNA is TGTGCCACCAGCCGACGAGACGGAAACACCATATATTTT. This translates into CATSRRDGNTIYF.

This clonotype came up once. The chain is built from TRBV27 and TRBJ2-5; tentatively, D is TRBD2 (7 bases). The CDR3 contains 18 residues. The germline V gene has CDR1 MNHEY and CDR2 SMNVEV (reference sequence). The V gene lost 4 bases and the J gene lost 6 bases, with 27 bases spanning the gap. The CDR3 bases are TGTGCCAGCAGTTCACCTCTGTCCGCAGCGGGACATTGGAAGACCCAGTACTTC. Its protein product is CASSSPLSAAGHWKTQYF.

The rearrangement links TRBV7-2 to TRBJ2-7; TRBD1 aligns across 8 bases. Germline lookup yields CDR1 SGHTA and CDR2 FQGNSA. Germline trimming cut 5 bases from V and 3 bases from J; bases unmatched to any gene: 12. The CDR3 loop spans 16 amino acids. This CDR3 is CASSAGPGQGSYEQYF. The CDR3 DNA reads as TGTGCCAGCAGCGCAGGACCCGGACAGGGAAGCTACGAGCAGTACTTC.

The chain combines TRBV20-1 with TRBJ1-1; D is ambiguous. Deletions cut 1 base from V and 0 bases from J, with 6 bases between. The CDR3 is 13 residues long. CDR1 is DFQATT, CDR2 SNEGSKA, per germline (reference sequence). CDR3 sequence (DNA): TGCAGTGCTAGAGCCCCGCTGAACACTGAAGCTTTCTTT. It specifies CSARAPLNTEAFF.

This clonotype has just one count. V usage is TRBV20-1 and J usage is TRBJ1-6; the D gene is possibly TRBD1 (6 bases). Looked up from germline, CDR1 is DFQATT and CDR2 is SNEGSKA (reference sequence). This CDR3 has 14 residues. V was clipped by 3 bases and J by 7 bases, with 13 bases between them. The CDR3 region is CSARWDTYNSPLHF. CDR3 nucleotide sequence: TGCAGTGCTAGGTGGGACACGTACAATTCACCCCTCCACTTT.

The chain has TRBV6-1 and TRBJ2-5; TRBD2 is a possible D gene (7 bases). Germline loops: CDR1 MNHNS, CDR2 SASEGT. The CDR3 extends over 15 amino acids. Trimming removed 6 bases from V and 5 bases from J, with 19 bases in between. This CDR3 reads CASSPQGGARETQYF. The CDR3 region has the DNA TGTGCCAGCAGCCCTCAAGGGGGGGCCAGGGAGACCCAGTACTTC.

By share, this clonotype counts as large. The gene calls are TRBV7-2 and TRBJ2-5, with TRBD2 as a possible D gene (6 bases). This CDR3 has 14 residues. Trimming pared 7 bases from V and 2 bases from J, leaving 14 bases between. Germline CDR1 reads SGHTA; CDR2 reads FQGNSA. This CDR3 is CASKEGYLQETQYF. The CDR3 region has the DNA TGTGCCAGCAAGGAGGGATATCTACAAGAGACCCAGTACTTC.

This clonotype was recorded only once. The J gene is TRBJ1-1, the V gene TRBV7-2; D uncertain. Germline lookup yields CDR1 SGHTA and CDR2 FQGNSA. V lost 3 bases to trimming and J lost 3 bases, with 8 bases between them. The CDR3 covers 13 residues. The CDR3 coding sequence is TGTGCCAGCAGCTTTGTCCGGGACACTGAAGCTTTCTTT. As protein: CASSFVRDTEAFF.

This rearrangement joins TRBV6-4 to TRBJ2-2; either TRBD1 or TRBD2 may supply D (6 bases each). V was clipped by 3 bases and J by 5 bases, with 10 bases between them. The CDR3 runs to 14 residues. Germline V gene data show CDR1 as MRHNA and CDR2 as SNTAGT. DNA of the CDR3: TGTGCCAGCAGTGAGGAAGGGGGGACCGGGGAGCTGTTTTTT. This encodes CASSEEGGTGELFF.

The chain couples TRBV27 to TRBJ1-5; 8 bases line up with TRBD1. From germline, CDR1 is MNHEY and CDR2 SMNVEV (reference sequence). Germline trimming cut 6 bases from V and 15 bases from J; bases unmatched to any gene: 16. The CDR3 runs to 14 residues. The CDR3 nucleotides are TGTGCCAGCAGCGCCGGGACAGGCGTTACTGGGATGCATTTT. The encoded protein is CASSAGTGVTGMHF.

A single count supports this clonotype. The CDR3 is CASSSDVRPLHF. In DNA form, the CDR3 reads TGTGCCAGCAGTTCGGACGTACGACCCCTCCACTTT. The chain is built from TRBV28 and TRBJ1-6; D remains ambiguous. The germline CDR1 and CDR2 sequences are MDHEN and SYDVKM. The CDR3 is 12 amino acids. Trimming pared 4 bases from V and 12 bases from J, leaving 10 bases between. The full variable domain, with the rest looked up from reference TRBV28 and TRBJ1-6, is DVKVTQSSRYLVKRTGEKVFLECVQDMDHENMFWYRQDPGLGLRLIYFSYDVKMKEKGDIPEGYSVSREKKERFSLILESASTNQTSMYLCASSSDVRPLHFGNGTRLTVT.

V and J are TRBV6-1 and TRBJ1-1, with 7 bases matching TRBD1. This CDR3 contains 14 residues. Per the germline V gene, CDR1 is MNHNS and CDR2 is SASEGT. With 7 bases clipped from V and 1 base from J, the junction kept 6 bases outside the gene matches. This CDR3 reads CASIPGTANTEAFF. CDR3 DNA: TGTGCCAGCATTCCCGGGACAGCGAACACTGAAGCTTTCTTT.

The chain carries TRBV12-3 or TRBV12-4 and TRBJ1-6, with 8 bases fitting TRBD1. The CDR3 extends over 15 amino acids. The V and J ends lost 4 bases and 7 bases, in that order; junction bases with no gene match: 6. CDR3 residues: CASSSTGTGNSPLHF. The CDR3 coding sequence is TGTGCCAGCAGTTCTACAGGGACAGGAAATTCACCCCTCCACTTT.

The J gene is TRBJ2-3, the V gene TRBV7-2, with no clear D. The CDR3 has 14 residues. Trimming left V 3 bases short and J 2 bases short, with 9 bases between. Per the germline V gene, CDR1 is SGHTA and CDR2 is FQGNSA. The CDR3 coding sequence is TGTGCCAGCAGCTTCCGACTCCCCACAGATACGCAGTATTTT. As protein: CASSFRLPTDTQYF.

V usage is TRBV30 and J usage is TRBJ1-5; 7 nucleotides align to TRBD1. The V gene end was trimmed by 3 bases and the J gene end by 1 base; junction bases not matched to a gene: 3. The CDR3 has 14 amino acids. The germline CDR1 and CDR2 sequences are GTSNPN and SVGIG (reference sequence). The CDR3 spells CAWRETGSNQPQHF. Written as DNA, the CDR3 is TGTGCCTGGAGGGAGACAGGGAGCAATCAGCCCCAGCATTTT. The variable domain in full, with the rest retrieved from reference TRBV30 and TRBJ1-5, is SQTIHQWPATLVQPVGSPLSLECTVEGTSNPNLYWYRQAAGRGLQLLFYSVGIGQISSEVPQNLSASRPQDRQFILSSKKLLLSDSGFYLCAWRETGSNQPQHFGDGTRLSIL.

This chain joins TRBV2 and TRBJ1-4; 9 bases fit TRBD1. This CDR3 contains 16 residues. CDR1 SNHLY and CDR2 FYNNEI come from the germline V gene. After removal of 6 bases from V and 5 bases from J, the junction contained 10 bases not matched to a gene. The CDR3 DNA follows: TGTGCCAGCAGGCTGGGGACAGGGCGGACCAATGAAAAACTGTTTTTT. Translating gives CASRLGTGRTNEKLFF.

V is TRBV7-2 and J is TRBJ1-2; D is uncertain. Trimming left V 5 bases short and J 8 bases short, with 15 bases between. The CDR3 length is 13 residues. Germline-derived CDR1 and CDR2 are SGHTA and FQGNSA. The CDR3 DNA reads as TGTGCCAGCAGCCCCGTGAACGCGCGGGGCTACACCTTC. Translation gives CASSPVNARGYTF.

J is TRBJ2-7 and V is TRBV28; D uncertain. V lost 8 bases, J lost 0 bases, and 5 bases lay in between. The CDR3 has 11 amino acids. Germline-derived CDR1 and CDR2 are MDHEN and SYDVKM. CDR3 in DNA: TGTGCCAGCGGGGTCTCCTACGAGCAGTACTTC. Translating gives CASGVSYEQYF.

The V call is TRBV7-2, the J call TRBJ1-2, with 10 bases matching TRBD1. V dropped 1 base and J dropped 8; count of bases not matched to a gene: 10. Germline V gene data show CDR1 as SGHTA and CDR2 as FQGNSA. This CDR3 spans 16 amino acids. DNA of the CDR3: TGTGCCAGCAGCTTAGTCCTGACAGGGGGCAATTCGGGCTACACCTTC. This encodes CASSLVLTGGNSGYTF.

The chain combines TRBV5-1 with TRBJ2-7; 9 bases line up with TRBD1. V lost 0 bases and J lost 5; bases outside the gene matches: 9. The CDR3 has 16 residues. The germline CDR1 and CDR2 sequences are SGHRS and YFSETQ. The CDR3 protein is CASSLATGTGTHEQYF. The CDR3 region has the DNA TGCGCCAGCAGCTTGGCTACCGGGACAGGGACCCACGAGCAGTACTTC.

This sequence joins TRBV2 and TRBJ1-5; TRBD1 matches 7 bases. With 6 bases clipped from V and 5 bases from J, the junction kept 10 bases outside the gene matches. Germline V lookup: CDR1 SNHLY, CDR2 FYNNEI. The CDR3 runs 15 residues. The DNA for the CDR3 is TGTGCCAGCAGCCCGACAGGGTCGGGGTATCAGCCCCAGCATTTT. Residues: CASSPTGSGYQPQHF.

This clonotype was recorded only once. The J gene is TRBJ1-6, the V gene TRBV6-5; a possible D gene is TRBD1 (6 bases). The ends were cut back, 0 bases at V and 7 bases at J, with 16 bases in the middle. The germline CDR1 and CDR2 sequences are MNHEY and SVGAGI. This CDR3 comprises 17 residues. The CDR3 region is CASSYSGQHTLNSPLHF. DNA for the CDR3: TGTGCCAGCAGTTACTCTGGACAGCATACCCTAAATTCACCCCTCCACTTT.

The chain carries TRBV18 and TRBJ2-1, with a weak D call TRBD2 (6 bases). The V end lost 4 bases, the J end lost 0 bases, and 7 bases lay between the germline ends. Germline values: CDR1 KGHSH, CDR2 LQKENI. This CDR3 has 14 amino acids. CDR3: CASSREASYNEQFF. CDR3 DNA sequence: TGTGCCAGCTCACGGGAGGCCTCCTACAATGAGCAGTTCTTC.

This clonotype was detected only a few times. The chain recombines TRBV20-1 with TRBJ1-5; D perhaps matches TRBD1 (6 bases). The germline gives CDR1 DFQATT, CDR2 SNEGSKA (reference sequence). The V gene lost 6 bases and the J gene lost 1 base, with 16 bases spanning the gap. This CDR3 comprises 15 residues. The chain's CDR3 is CSAPPGTNSNQPQHF. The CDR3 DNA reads TGCAGTGCACCCCCCGGGACAAACAGCAATCAGCCCCAGCATTTT.

The CDR3 coding sequence is TGTGCCAGCAGTTCGAACCGGGACACCCGCAATCAGCCCCAGCATTTT. It translates to CASSSNRDTRNQPQHF. This chain links TRBV6-5 with TRBJ1-5; perhaps TRBD1 as D (6 bases). CDR3 length: 16 amino acids. V lost 4 bases and J 2 bases, leaving 15 bases between the germline ends. Germline assignment: CDR1 MNHEY and CDR2 SVGAGI.

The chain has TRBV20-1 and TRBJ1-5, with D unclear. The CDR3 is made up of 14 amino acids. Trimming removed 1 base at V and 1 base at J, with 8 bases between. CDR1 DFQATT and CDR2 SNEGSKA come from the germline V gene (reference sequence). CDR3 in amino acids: CSARGEVSNQPQHF. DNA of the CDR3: TGCAGTGCTAGAGGCGAAGTGAGCAATCAGCCCCAGCATTTT.

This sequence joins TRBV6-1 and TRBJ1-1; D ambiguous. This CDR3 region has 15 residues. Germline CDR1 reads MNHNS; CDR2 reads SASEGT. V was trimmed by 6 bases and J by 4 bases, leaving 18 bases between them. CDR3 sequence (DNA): TGTGCCAGCAGAAAGCCCCAGACCGGGAGCACTGAAGCTTTCTTT. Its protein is CASRKPQTGSTEAFF.

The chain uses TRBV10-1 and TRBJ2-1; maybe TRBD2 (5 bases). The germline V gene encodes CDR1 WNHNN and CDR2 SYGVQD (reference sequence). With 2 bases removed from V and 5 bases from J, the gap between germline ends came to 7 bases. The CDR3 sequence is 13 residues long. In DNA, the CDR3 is TGCGCCAGCAGTGAGACTAGGCACAATGAGCAGTTCTTC. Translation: CASSETRHNEQFF.